What follows are 26 T cell receptor beta chains derived from one specimen sequenced in a study of shared clonotypes between healthy human individuals. Libraries were prepared by immunoSEQ multiplex PCR; TCRdb keeps only in-frame clonotypes and omits some of them. The table shows approximately 1,500,000 clones, with roughly 98% occurring only once. The sequenced sample consisted of naive CD4+ T cells sorted from blood. Indicated subset: CD45RA+ positively selected. The source of these receptors is a man aged 25 to 40 in good health.

The chain carries TRBV10-3 and TRBJ2-7; unclear D gene. The V and J ends lost 1 base and 4 bases respectively, with 11 bases between them. The CDR3 is 14 amino acids. The germline gives CDR1 ENHRY, CDR2 SYGVKD. The CDR3 sequence: CAISELAREYEQYF. The CDR3 DNA sequence: TGTGCCATCAGTGAGTTGGCGCGAGAGTACGAGCAGTACTTC.

The chain recombines TRBV19 with TRBJ2-2; D is uncertain. The CDR3 runs 15 residues. V lost 5 bases and J 2 bases, leaving 12 bases between the germline ends. Germline values: CDR1 LNHDA, CDR2 SQIVND (reference sequence). DNA for the CDR3: TGTGCCAGTAGTCCCGAAAAAGTAAACACCGGGGAGCTGTTTTTT. It encodes CASSPEKVNTGELFF.

The V and J genes are TRBV11-2 and TRBJ2-1, with D perhaps TRBD2 (7 bases). V lost 4 bases to trimming and J lost 5 bases, with 15 bases between them. The CDR3 spans 15 residues. Germline CDR1 is SGHAT and CDR2 is FQNNGV. CDR3 protein: CASSYQGRGHNEQFF. CDR3 nucleotide sequence: TGTGCCAGCAGCTACCAGGGGAGGGGACACAATGAGCAGTTCTTC.

This clone is a singleton in its sample. V gene TRBV5-1 combines with J gene TRBJ2-7; D gene uncertain. V shed 1 base and J shed 4 bases, with 12 bases lying between them. CDR1 is SGHRS and CDR2 is YFSETQ in the germline V gene. The CDR3 loop spans 14 amino acids. The CDR3 DNA follows: TGCGCCAGCAGCTTGAGTCCTCCCCAGTACGAGCAGTACTTC. Amino acids: CASSLSPPQYEQYF.

The chain couples TRBV28 to TRBJ2-7, with 12 positions matching TRBD2. The germline CDR1 and CDR2 sequences are MDHEN and SYDVKM. This CDR3 contains 14 residues. V lost 5 bases, J lost 5 bases, and 4 bases stayed unmatched. CDR3 protein: CASSETSGRHEQYF. CDR3 nucleotide sequence: TGTGCCAGCAGTGAGACTAGCGGGAGACACGAGCAGTACTTC.

V and J are TRBV10-3 and TRBJ2-1; possible D gene TRBD1, 5 bases. V dropped 2 bases and J dropped 5 bases, with 10 bases sitting between them. From germline, CDR1 is ENHRY and CDR2 SYGVKD. The CDR3 is 14 amino acids. The CDR3 protein is CAISERGEDNEQFF. CDR3 coding DNA: TGTGCCATCAGTGAGAGGGGTGAGGACAATGAGCAGTTCTTC.

This clone was observed a single time. The CDR3 coding sequence is TGCAGCGTCCGACTAGCGGGATTCCAAGAGACCCAGTACTTC. As protein: CSVRLAGFQETQYF. The chain links TRBV29-1 to TRBJ2-5, with TRBD2 matching 11 bases. Trimming removed 6 bases from V and 1 base from J; junction bases left unmatched: 4. Germline V gives CDR1 SQVTM, CDR2 ANQGSEA. This CDR3 contains 14 residues.

The chain links TRBV27 to TRBJ1-1; the D is unclear. Deletions cut 4 bases from V and 11 bases from J, with 14 bases between. CDR3 length equals 12 residues. Germline CDR1 MNHEY, CDR2 SMNVEV (reference sequence). CDR3 in amino acids: CASSSLRGEAFF. The CDR3, as DNA: TGTGCCAGCAGTTCCCTTCGTGGGGAGGCTTTCTTT.

This chain joins TRBV11-2 and TRBJ2-3; D is perhaps TRBD1 (5 bases). The germline V gene encodes CDR1 SGHAT and CDR2 FQNNGV. CDR3 length equals 17 residues. V was cut by 5 bases and J by 2 bases, with 20 bases left in between. The CDR3 loop is CASSPQSGALATDTQYF. CDR3 bases: TGTGCCAGCAGCCCGCAGAGTGGGGCCCTCGCCACAGATACGCAGTATTTT.

The chain uses TRBV28 and TRBJ2-5; 12 nucleotides line up with TRBD2. V lost 3 bases and J lost 4; bases outside the gene matches: 12. The CDR3 is 18 residues long. Germline loops: CDR1 MDHEN, CDR2 SYDVKM. The CDR3 region has the DNA TGTGCCAGCAGTTTTGAAGGGAGACTAGCGGGAGTGTCAGAGACCCAGTACTTC. It is translated as CASSFEGRLAGVSETQYF.

This clone appeared once. This chain links TRBV27 with TRBJ1-5; no definite D call. V was trimmed by 5 bases and J by 5 bases, leaving 16 bases between them. Germline-derived CDR1 and CDR2 are MNHEY and SMNVEV (reference sequence). The CDR3 loop spans 15 amino acids. The DNA for the CDR3 is TGTGCCAGCAGTACGGGCCCCTTGGCGGATCAGCCCCAGCATTTT. Translating it yields CASSTGPLADQPQHF.

The chain employs TRBV10-1 and TRBJ1-2; possibly TRBD1 for D (6 bases). V was trimmed by 8 bases and J by 4 bases, leaving 14 bases between them. CDR1 and CDR2 from the germline V gene are WNHNN and SYGVQD (reference sequence). The CDR3 length is 13 residues. The chain's CDR3 is CASSSGQLYGYTF. Here the CDR3 DNA reads TGCGCCAGCTCGAGCGGACAGCTCTATGGCTACACCTTC.

Notes on this clone: Other DNA sequences in this sample translate to the same CDR3. The V call is TRBV2, the J call TRBJ2-5; D unclear. The length of the CDR3 is 9 residues. Germline loops: CDR1 SNHLY, CDR2 FYNNEI. Between the trimmed V and J ends, which lost 3 bases and 7 bases, there was a span of 0 bases. The CDR3 spells CASSETQYF. CDR3 DNA: TGTGCCAGCAGTGAGACCCAGTACTTC.

The gene calls are TRBV7-3 and TRBJ2-1; TRBD2 might be the D (6 bases). V dropped 5 bases and J dropped 9 bases, with 20 bases sitting between them. The CDR3 totals 15 residues. The V gene's germline CDR1 is SGHTA and CDR2 FQGTGA. In nucleotides, the CDR3 is TGTGCCAGCAGCCGGACTTGGGGACTGGGGAGTGAGCAGTTCTTC. It encodes CASSRTWGLGSEQFF.

The J gene is TRBJ2-3, the V gene TRBV27; D might be TRBD1 or TRBD2, each matching 6 bases. Germline CDR1 reads MNHEY; CDR2 reads SMNVEV (reference sequence). The germline V and J ends were trimmed by 2 bases and 2 bases, with 11 bases remaining between them. This CDR3 comprises 15 residues. Here the CDR3 reads CASSLGGRYTDTQYF. DNA for the CDR3: TGTGCCAGCAGTTTAGGGGGGCGTTACACAGATACGCAGTATTTT.

The chain has TRBV7-9 and TRBJ2-7; D possibly corresponds to TRBD2 (5 bases). Trimming shortened V by 2 bases and J by 6 bases, and 8 bases separated the two germline ends. The CDR3 has 12 amino acids. Germline V gene lookup returns CDR1 SEHNR and CDR2 FQNEAQ (reference sequence). This CDR3 reads CASSLKGVEQYF. The DNA for the CDR3 is TGTGCCAGCAGCTTAAAGGGAGTCGAGCAGTACTTC.

This chain links TRBV4-3 with TRBJ2-3; D is unresolved. This CDR3 has 14 amino acids. Germline V gene lookup returns CDR1 LGHNA and CDR2 YSLEER. V lost 0 bases to trimming and J lost 6 bases, with 10 bases between them. The CDR3 nucleotides read TGCGCCAGCAGCCAAGAAATGGGAAGGGATACGCAGTATTTT. Amino acids: CASSQEMGRDTQYF.

V usage is TRBV9 and J usage is TRBJ2-2, with D possibly being TRBD1 or TRBD2 (6 bases each). Germline V lookup: CDR1 SGDLS, CDR2 YYNGEE. Trimming cost V 8 bases and J 5 bases, with 13 bases left between them. This CDR3 comprises 13 residues. The CDR3 coding sequence is TGTGCCAGTAGGGGGGCCGGAACCGGGGAGCTGTTTTTT. Protein sequence: CASRGAGTGELFF.

As to this clone: The sample contains more than one DNA sequence encoding this CDR3. The CDR3 sequence is CASSDSLNQPQHF. The CDR3 nucleotides read TGTGCCAGCTCAGACAGTCTCAATCAGCCCCAGCATTTT. The V call is TRBV18, the J call TRBJ1-5, with a possible D match to TRBD1 (5 bases). Trimming shortened V by 5 bases and J by 3 bases, and 8 bases separated the two germline ends. Germline values: CDR1 KGHSH, CDR2 LQKENI. The CDR3 runs to 13 residues.

The gene calls are TRBV10-2 and TRBJ1-4; D uncertain. With 3 bases removed from V and 2 bases from J, the gap between germline ends came to 10 bases. The CDR3 totals 15 residues. Per the germline V gene, CDR1 is WSHSY and CDR2 is SAAADI. The DNA for the CDR3 is TGCGCCAGCAGTGAACAGCCGGCGACTAATGAAAAACTGTTTTTT. Translation: CASSEQPATNEKLFF.

This clone has just one count. J is TRBJ2-5 and V is TRBV7-9; 10 bases are shared with TRBD2. Looked up from germline, CDR1 is SEHNR and CDR2 is FQNEAQ (reference sequence). The V and J ends lost 5 bases and 0 bases, in that order; junction bases with no gene match: 9. There are 17 residues in the CDR3. CDR3 nucleotide sequence: TGTGCCAGCAGCGGGACGACTAGCGGGTGGTACCAAGAGACCCAGTACTTC. It is translated as CASSGTTSGWYQETQYF.

This clone was counted between two and nine times. J is TRBJ2-2 and V is TRBV6-4; D is ambiguous. The CDR3 is 11 residues long. Germline loops: CDR1 MRHNA, CDR2 SNTAGT. V was pared by 5 bases and J by 5 bases, with 3 bases between. The CDR3: CASSNTGELFF. CDR3 in DNA: TGTGCCAGCAGTAATACCGGGGAGCTGTTTTTT.

The rearrangement joins TRBV5-1 to TRBJ2-7, with D perhaps matching TRBD2 (5 bases). This CDR3 has 14 amino acids. Trimming cost V 0 bases and J 6 bases, with 13 bases left between them. Germline lookup yields CDR1 SGHRS and CDR2 YFSETQ. The CDR3 protein is CASSLEGAFLEQYF. The CDR3 region has the DNA TGCGCCAGCAGCTTGGAGGGAGCTTTCCTCGAGCAGTACTTC.

The chain combines TRBV7-9 with TRBJ2-7; possible D gene TRBD1, 7 bases. V dropped 1 base and J dropped 3 bases, with 19 bases sitting between them. This CDR3 is 17 amino acids long. CDR1 is SEHNR and CDR2 is FQNEAQ in the germline V gene (reference sequence). The CDR3 loop is CASSLVGGGGISYEQYF. In DNA form, the CDR3 reads TGTGCCAGCAGCTTAGTTGGAGGGGGCGGAATCAGCTACGAGCAGTACTTC.

This chain joins TRBV7-2 and TRBJ2-5, with 7 nucleotides matching TRBD1. The V segment lost 4 bases and the J segment 1 base; nucleotides outside the gene matches: 3. Germline V gives CDR1 SGHTA, CDR2 FQGNSA. CDR3 length equals 14 residues. CDR3 sequence reads: CASSSTGIQETQYF. For the CDR3, the DNA is TGTGCCAGCAGCTCGACAGGGATCCAAGAGACCCAGTACTTC.

In the case of this clone: This CDR3 is also generated by other DNA sequences in the sample. The chain has TRBV5-1 and TRBJ2-1, with D unresolved. The CDR3 contains 14 residues. The germline V gene has CDR1 SGHRS and CDR2 YFSETQ. Trimming left V 0 bases short and J 1 base short, with 5 bases between. Here the CDR3 reads CASSLAQSYNEQFF. CDR3 DNA sequence: TGCGCCAGCAGCTTGGCACAGTCCTACAATGAGCAGTTCTTC.